These 18 T cell receptor beta chains were all obtained from the same sample, sequenced in a study of blood T cell repertoires in COVID-19 (dated by TCRdb to the early 2020s). Library preparation was by the immunoSEQ multiplex PCR assay. This immuneACCESS table, as held by TCRdb, lists in-frame sequences with V and J called but not all clones. Of the missing ones, under half trace to an unresolved V gene in checked studies; the others have no known cause. The sample includes 200,000 to 250,000 clones, with 80% observed a single time. In total, the top ten clones hold roughly 12% of the sample. Sequences were obtained from peripheral blood. Source of these receptors: a human donor in a cohort sampled during active COVID-19.

The table lists this clone with a few counts. CDR3 DNA: TGTGCCAGCAGCCAACAGGTGTCTAGCTATGGCTACACCTTC. Its translation: CASSQQVSSYGYTF. V gene TRBV6-2 or TRBV6-3 combines with J gene TRBJ1-2; maybe TRBD1 (5 bases). Germline V gives CDR1 MNHEY, CDR2 SVGEGT. V was trimmed by 6 bases and J by 4 bases, leaving 15 bases between them. This CDR3 has 14 amino acids.

This rearrangement joins TRBV19 to TRBJ2-7; a weak D match, TRBD1 (5 bases). Germline loops: CDR1 LNHDA, CDR2 SQIVND (reference sequence). Trimming took off 3 bases at V and 2 bases at J, with 8 bases between the two ends. The CDR3 totals 13 residues. CDR3 amino acids: CASSMDITYEQYF. The CDR3 region has the DNA TGTGCCAGTAGTATGGACATTACCTACGAGCAGTACTTC.

DNA for the CDR3: TGCAGCGTCGCTCGCTCCGGGACAGGGAATGAAAAACTGTTTTTT. Translation: CSVARSGTGNEKLFF. V usage is TRBV29-1 and J usage is TRBJ1-4, with 9 bases lining up with TRBD1. The CDR3 consists of 15 residues. Losses at the gene ends were 6 bases for V and 5 bases for J; bases not matched to a gene: 10. Looked up from germline, CDR1 is SQVTM and CDR2 is ANQGSEA.

The chain employs TRBV6-2 or TRBV6-3 and TRBJ1-1; D is unclear. The CDR3 extends over 12 amino acids. CDR1 and CDR2 (germline): MNHEY, SVGEGT. V lost 0 bases, J lost 8 bases, and 7 bases lay in between. CDR3 in amino acids: CASSYSGEEAFF. CDR3 nucleotides: TGTGCCAGCAGTTACTCGGGAGAGGAAGCTTTCTTT.

In nucleotides, the CDR3 is TGTGCCAGCAGCCGGCCGGGACAGGGATACTATGGCTACACCTTC. Translation: CASSRPGQGYYGYTF. The chain uses TRBV28 and TRBJ1-2, with 9 bases aligning to TRBD1. Germline CDR1 and CDR2: MDHEN and SYDVKM. With 6 bases clipped from V and 3 bases from J, the junction kept 8 bases outside the gene matches. The CDR3 has 15 amino acids.

This chain joins TRBV4-2 and TRBJ2-3, with 7 bases matching TRBD2. The germline V gene encodes CDR1 LGHNA and CDR2 YNFKEQ. The CDR3 loop spans 13 amino acids. Trimming at V came to 4 bases and at J to 5 bases, leaving 3 bases not matched to a gene. The DNA for the CDR3 is TGTGCCAGCAGCCGTGCGGGGGAAGATACGCAGTATTTT. Its translation: CASSRAGEDTQYF.

J is TRBJ1-2 and V is TRBV19; 8 bases match TRBD1. The V gene's germline CDR1 is LNHDA and CDR2 SQIVND (reference sequence). This CDR3 comprises 14 residues. Trimming removed 4 bases from V and 8 bases from J; junction bases left unmatched: 9. The CDR3 loop reads CASSTTGEVGGYTF. The DNA of the CDR3 is TGTGCCAGTAGTACGACAGGGGAAGTAGGCGGCTACACCTTC.

The sample holds a few counts of this clone. V is TRBV14 and J is TRBJ2-5; possible D gene TRBD1, 6 bases. V lost 1 base, J lost 1 base, and 10 bases lay in between. CDR1 is SGHDN, CDR2 FVKESK, per germline. The CDR3 extends over 15 amino acids. The CDR3 here is CASSQAAGAQETQYF. The CDR3 nucleotides read TGTGCCAGCAGCCAAGCGGCAGGGGCCCAAGAGACCCAGTACTTC.

The chain uses TRBV6-5 and TRBJ1-2, with 7 bases aligning to TRBD1. The germline V gene encodes CDR1 MNHEY and CDR2 SVGAGI. The V and J ends lost 6 bases and 4 bases, in that order; junction bases with no gene match: 2. The CDR3 runs 12 residues. The CDR3, as DNA: TGTGCCAGCAGGCGGGACAGCTATGGCTACACCTTC. The encoded protein is CASRRDSYGYTF.

The CDR3 DNA is TGTGCCACCAGCAGAGCAGGGGCCAGGTTGATTGAGCAGTACTTC. It yields the protein CATSRAGARLIEQYF. V is TRBV15 and J is TRBJ2-7, with a possible D match to TRBD1 (6 bases). The CDR3 has 15 amino acids. Trimming took off 1 base at V and 7 bases at J, with 17 bases between the two ends. Germline loops: CDR1 LNHNV, CDR2 YYDKDF (reference sequence).

V gene TRBV4-2 combines with J gene TRBJ2-5; 10 nucleotides line up with TRBD2. Germline CDR1 is LGHNA and CDR2 is YNFKEQ. Losses at the gene ends were 6 bases for V and 2 bases for J; bases not matched to a gene: 9. The CDR3 has 16 residues. CDR3 nucleotide sequence: TGTGCCAGCAGACTGGGAAGCGGGGGGGCACAAGAGACCCAGTACTTC. Translated: CASRLGSGGAQETQYF.

The table lists this clone with a count of one. The chain employs TRBV5-8 and TRBJ1-3; D might be TRBD1 (6 bases). The length of the CDR3 is 16 residues. Germline V gene data show CDR1 as SGHTS and CDR2 as YDEGEE. With 7 bases removed from V and 0 bases from J, the gap between germline ends came to 17 bases. In DNA form, the CDR3 reads TGTGCCAGCGGGATAGTGGGACACAACTCTGGAAACACCATATATTTT. Its translation: CASGIVGHNSGNTIYF.

The genes are TRBV28 and TRBJ1-2; D possibly corresponds to TRBD1 (5 bases). The CDR3 covers 14 residues. Germline V gene lookup returns CDR1 MDHEN and CDR2 SYDVKM. Trimming cost V 3 bases and J 5 bases, with 13 bases left between them. The CDR3 sequence: CASSFLDGGYGYTF. DNA of the CDR3: TGTGCCAGCAGTTTCCTGGACGGGGGGTATGGCTACACCTTC.

This clone was detected only once. The V gene is TRBV6-1, the J gene TRBJ1-3; D ambiguous. The CDR3 contains 12 residues. In germline, CDR1 is MNHNS, CDR2 SASEGT. The V end was cut by 2 bases, the J end by 6 bases, with 5 bases between. The CDR3 DNA sequence: TGTGCCAGCAGTGAAACTCCAAACACCATATATTTT. Its protein product is CASSETPNTIYF.

The chain joins TRBV2 to TRBJ1-2; D uncertain. The CDR3 loop spans 13 amino acids. Deletions cut 3 bases from V and 5 bases from J, with 10 bases between. The germline V gene has CDR1 SNHLY and CDR2 FYNNEI. The CDR3, as DNA: TGTGCCAGCAGTGAGGAGGGTACATATGGCTACACCTTC. It encodes CASSEEGTYGYTF.

The V gene is TRBV5-6, the J gene TRBJ2-3, with no clear D. Germline CDR1 reads SGHDT; CDR2 reads YYEEEE. V lost 1 base, J lost 4 bases, and 10 bases lay in between. The CDR3 consists of 14 residues. The CDR3 DNA is TGTGCCAGCAGCTTGAAAATAGTTCCAGATACGCAGTATTTT. Its protein product is CASSLKIVPDTQYF.

J is TRBJ1-3 and V is TRBV11-3; TRBD1 matches 9 bases. Trimming cost V 5 bases and J 0 bases; bases outside gene matches: 2. CDR1 is SGHNT and CDR2 is YENEEA in the germline V gene. The CDR3 consists of 15 residues. CDR3 protein: CASSPGQGSGNTIYF. DNA of the CDR3: TGTGCCAGCAGCCCGGGACAGGGCTCTGGAAACACCATATATTTT.

Only one count was recorded for this clone. The chain links TRBV7-9 to TRBJ2-7, with 9 bases identical to TRBD2. The CDR3 is made up of 15 amino acids. Germline values: CDR1 SEHNR, CDR2 FQNEAQ (reference sequence). After removal of 5 bases from V and 2 bases from J, the junction contained 7 bases not matched to a gene. In DNA, the CDR3 is TGTGCCAGCAGCGGAGCTAGCGGGATCACCTACGAGCAGTACTTC. This codes for CASSGASGITYEQYF.